This T cell receptor (beta chain) was found in a study of monozygotic twins with inflammatory bowel disease. Turning to this clonotype: The antigen remains undetermined.

The CDR3 length is 14 residues. CDR1 is MNHNS and CDR2 is SASEGT in the germline V gene. Notes on the study in general: Data gave no support to a single strong signal or clonotype associated with IBD. Compared with healthy twins, IBD patients shared fewer clonotypes with others, especially with disease activity.

cDNA synthesis was performed in eight separate reactions for each sample. Two nested PCRs, of approximately 16 and 9 cycles, processed TCRalpha and TCRbeta cDNA. TCRdb derives one entry per CDR3 protein from the 5' RACE reads, leaving out DNA. This listing includes 140,000 to 150,000 distinct CDR3 sequences. Specimen: blood. This chain links TRBV6-1 with TRBJ2-4; TCRdb reports TRBD2, a call that lacks DNA to check it against. The TCR sequence derives from a human donor with ulcerative colitis or Crohn's disease, or a healthy co-twin of an affected twin (not recorded which). CDR3 in amino acids: CASSVSGNQNIQYF.